This TCR beta chain was recorded in a study of T-cell memory formation after mild COVID-19. Study background: Clusters of TCRs were largely donor specific. Points from the study as a whole: Clones contracting over day 15 to 85 were CD4/CD8 balanced, with later expanders leaning CD4+.

The germline CDR1 and CDR2 sequences are KGHSH and LQKENI. V lost 3 bases, J lost 3 bases, and 9 bases lay in between. The CDR3 runs to 13 residues. The 5'RACE method, run with constant-segment primers, produced TCR alpha and TCR beta cDNA libraries (carrying sample barcodes and UMIs). MiXCR, applied by TCRdb to the 5' RACE reads, yields one record per CDR3 protein. The table records around 160,000 distinct CDR3 sequences, around 10% of them present only once. A word on this clonotype: Its matching antigen is unknown.

This sequence was found in a man younger than 35 who had mild COVID-19 (a few samples of this study predate the infection). Cell type and time point are not known. The rearrangement uses TRBV18 and TRBJ2-7, with a possible D match to TRBD2 (6 bases). Sequencing was done on a sample of PBMCs or a T cell subset sorted from them (not recorded which). The CDR3 nucleotides are TGTGCCAGCTCACCCGGGACTGGCTACGAGCAGTACTTC. Its translation is CASSPGTGYEQYF.